A single T cell receptor (beta chain) is shown here with its context. No cognate antigen has been identified for it. Nothing much larger sits one base from this clone, and base qualities are not available. The immunoSEQ Assay, a bias-controlled multiplex PCR, was used to amplify TCRbeta CDR3 regions from genomic DNA. The original pipeline was this. Nucleated cell counts per sample were estimated from amplification of reference gene primers within the assay. To quantify the absolute abundance of each unique TCRbeta CDR3 rearrangement, sequence reads were collapsed and filtered. For each sample, productive Simpson clonality was calculated by taking the square root of Simpson's diversity index across productive rearrangements. TCRdb stores this immuneACCESS table with in-frame sequences only. Part of the clones is absent; in the studies checked, under half of the shortfall reflects unresolved V genes, and no reason is known for the rest. Clone size and V and J calls were adopted from that table, with D and trimming inferred from the DNA. The sample data list approximately 98,000 clones, and about two thirds of these were observed just once. About 1.8% of the sample goes to the ten largest clones.

Whole blood was collected in K2EDTA tubes by collaborating institutions according to the institutions' own protocols. Collaborator samples were shipped for TCRbeta analysis as frozen whole blood, isolated PBMCs, or DNA extracted from either sample type. The data are from a study of blood T cell repertoires in COVID-19 (TCRdb year 2020). Background for the entire study: The collaborator samples originated in the United States, Italy and Spain and spanned the acute and convalescent phases of COVID-19. The material from the prospective study consisted of cDNA or gDNA derived from T cells, B-cell-depleted T cells, or PBMCs. Subjects who had been exposed to COVID-19, were actively infected with it, or had recovered from it provided the deeply sampled blood TCRbeta repertoires that made up the dataset. The repertoires were released in a freely available public database meant as a resource for research on the immune response to SARS-CoV-2. Samples came from the ongoing ImmuneRACE study (first 160 participants) plus 1,254 subjects from 6 global collaborators. Nearly every sample came with metadata listing a de-identified subject ID, COVID-19 status, age in years and sex. Where available, HLA class I and class II types were taken from metadata supplied by the sample provider and were not determined by assay-based typing.

Findings and caveats that apply to the study as a whole: How much clinical and demographic metadata was included differed by source and by participant, and the metadata was provided uncurated.

This receptor was obtained from a woman in her thirties or forties with acute or convalescent COVID-19. Sequencing input: peripheral blood.

The DNA reads as follows: TGTGCCAGCAGTTTCCAGGGGGCGTCAAGATACTATGGCTACACCTTC. It translates as CASSFQGASRYYGYTF. The receptor chain draws on TRBV28 and TRBJ1-2; 8 middle bases align to TRBD1. Its CDR3 holds 16 amino acids, cysteine through phenylalanine. Just CDR3 DNA is preserved here, 48 bases in frame from base 1. CDR1 and CDR2 are read off the germline V gene as MDHEN and SYDVKM. The junction shows trimming of 3 bases on V and 3 bases on J, and the gene matches do not reach 9 bases of it.